This T cell receptor beta chain derives from a study of cytomegalovirus exposure and HLA in healthy donors. With regard to this clone: Its target is not known.

Germline lookup yields CDR1 SGHDN and CDR2 FVKESK. The V gene lost 4 bases and the J gene lost 10 bases, with 4 bases spanning the gap. CDR3 length equals 9 residues. Findings and limits, study-wide: There were reportedly fewer N-insertions in an Asian-associated ancestry cluster than the roughly 700-donor mean, in a later analysis. With later analysis, a missense DCLRE1C variant became linked to TCR beta V- and J-gene trimming. Among TCR sequences, most were rare, though some public TCRs appeared in many donors.

PCR involved 60 Vbeta and 13 Jbeta primers. TCRdb's table, derived via immunoSEQ multiplex PCR, lists solely in-frame clones and lacks some. The sample lists roughly 100,000 clones; 70% to 75% were seen once. The chain joins TRBV14 to TRBJ2-5, with unresolved D. What was sequenced was PBMCs. The sequence derives from a female donor in good health and CMV-seronegative. CDR3 sequence: CASSRLQYF. The CDR3 DNA follows: TGTGCCAGCAGCCGTCTCCAGTACTTC.